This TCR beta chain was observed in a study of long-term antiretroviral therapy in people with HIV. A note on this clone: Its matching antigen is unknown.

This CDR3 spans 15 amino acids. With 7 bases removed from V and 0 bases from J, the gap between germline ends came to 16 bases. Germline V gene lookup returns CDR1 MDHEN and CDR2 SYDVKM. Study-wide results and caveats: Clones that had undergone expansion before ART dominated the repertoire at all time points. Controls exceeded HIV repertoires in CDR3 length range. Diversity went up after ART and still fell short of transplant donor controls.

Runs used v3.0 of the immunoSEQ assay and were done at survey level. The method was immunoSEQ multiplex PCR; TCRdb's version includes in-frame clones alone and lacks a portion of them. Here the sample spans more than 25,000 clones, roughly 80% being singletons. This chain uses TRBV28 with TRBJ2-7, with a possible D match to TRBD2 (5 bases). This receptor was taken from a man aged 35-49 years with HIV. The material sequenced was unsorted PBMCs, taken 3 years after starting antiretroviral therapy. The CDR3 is CASTLQAEFSYEQYF. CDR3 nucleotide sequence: TGTGCCAGCACCCTACAAGCGGAATTCTCCTACGAGCAGTACTTC.